This T cell receptor beta chain was captured by sequencing in a study of OX40 agonist ivuxolimab in advanced cancers. Study details: The patients' treatment was ivuxolimab, an agonistic anti-OX40 (CD134) antibody. Three patients, one with hepatocellular carcinoma and two with cutaneous melanoma, responded partially. Study results and caveats: Dose levels from 0.1 to 3.0 mg/kg saw CD4+ and CD8+ blood T cells expand clonally by week 6. Among the least clonally expanded were partial responders at 0.1-3.0 mg/kg.

After removal of 4 bases from V and 8 bases from J, the junction contained 9 bases not matched to a gene. CDR3 size: 14 residues. CDR1 and CDR2 (germline): SGHRS, YFSETQ. The data were produced by immunoSEQ multiplex PCR, yet TCRdb's version contains in-frame clones alone and is incomplete. The table shows 71,000 or so clones, with roughly nine tenths occurring only once. Comment on this clone: Its matching antigen is unknown.

The rearrangement joins TRBV5-1 to TRBJ1-2; 9 bases agree with TRBD1. The sequence was collected from an adult with an advanced solid tumor such as melanoma, head and neck, liver or kidney cancer. Specimen: CD4+ or CD8+ T cells sorted from blood, collected in a trial of the OX40 agonist ivuxolimab. The CDR3 nucleotides read TGCGCCAGCAGCCCACCGGGACAGGGCAAAGGCTACACCTTC. Amino acid sequence: CASSPPGQGKGYTF.